One and the same sample provided the 32 T cell receptor beta chains below, sequenced in a study of T cells in Graves' hyperthyroidism and ophthalmopathy. Amplification targeted TCR beta CDR3 regions from RNA transcripts. HTBI primers were used for first-round RT-PCR of the TCR CDR3. TCRdb ran MiXCR on the multiplex PCR reads and lists one entry per CDR3 protein. The profile covers over 700,000 distinct CDR3 sequences, with under 45% appearing a single time and around 30% taken by the ten largest. Source material: blood. The receptor set was obtained from a woman between 40 and 50 years old with Graves' hyperthyroidism.

CDR3 in amino acids: CASSFTYDNEQFF. Written as DNA, the CDR3 is TGTGCCAGCAGCTTCACCTACGACAATGAGCAGTTCTTC. V is TRBV7-3 and J is TRBJ2-1, with D unresolved. The CDR3 runs 13 residues. The germline gives CDR1 SGHTA, CDR2 FQGTGA. The V end was cut by 3 bases, the J end by 5 bases, with 8 bases between.

This clonotype appeared many times. V gene TRBV6-5 combines with J gene TRBJ1-4, with 8 nucleotides matching TRBD1. With V trimmed by 0 bases and J by 8 bases, 5 bases remained unmatched. Germline V gene data show CDR1 as MNHEY and CDR2 as SVGAGI. CDR3 size: 15 residues. The CDR3 region has the DNA TGTGCCAGCAGTTACTCTGGCACAGGGGGGGAAAAACTGTTTTTT. It translates to CASSYSGTGGEKLFF.

This clonotype was recorded many times. The gene calls are TRBV29-1 and TRBJ1-4, with TRBD1 as a possible D gene (5 bases). The CDR3 runs to 15 residues. V was trimmed by 2 bases and J by 2 bases, leaving 12 bases between them. Germline CDR1 reads SQVTM; CDR2 reads ANQGSEA. CDR3 protein: CSVELSRGTNEKLFF. The CDR3 region has the DNA TGCAGCGTTGAACTCAGCCGGGGGACTAATGAAAAACTGTTTTTT.

The gene calls are TRBV5-1 and TRBJ2-7; possibly TRBD2 for D (5 bases). The CDR3 has 15 amino acids. Trimming pared 2 bases from V and 2 bases from J, leaving 14 bases between. Germline V gene data show CDR1 as SGHRS and CDR2 as YFSETQ. This CDR3 is CASSLNYGGTYEQYF. CDR3 DNA sequence: TGCGCCAGCAGCTTAAATTACGGAGGAACCTACGAGCAGTACTTC.

This clonotype has only one observation. The V call is TRBV7-4, the J call TRBJ1-4, with 9 bases identical to TRBD1. Germline CDR1 and CDR2: SGHVT and SQSDAQ. The V and J ends lost 8 bases and 11 bases, in that order; junction bases with no gene match: 12. This CDR3 region has 14 residues. The CDR3 sequence: CASGRDRVWQKLFF. The CDR3 DNA reads TGTGCCAGCGGCCGGGACAGGGTATGGCAGAAACTGTTTTTT.

Turning to this clonotype: A read error may explain this, as a much larger clone is one base away. The chain couples TRBV2 to TRBJ1-4; D not resolved. The CDR3 has 11 residues. Germline V gives CDR1 SNHLY, CDR2 FYNNEI. The CDR3 loop reads CASSRAEKLLF. CDR3 coding DNA: TGTGCCAGCAGTCGGGCTGAAAAACTGTTGTTT. The whole variable domain, filled in from reference TRBV2 and TRBJ1-4, reads EPEVTQTPSHQVTQMGQEVILRCVPISNHLYFYWYRQILGQKVEFLVSFYNNEISEKSEIFDDQFSVERPDGSNFTLKIRSTKLEDSAMYFCASSRAEKLLFGSGTQLSVL.

This clonotype was seen ten or more times. This chain links TRBV7-6 with TRBJ1-1; 8 nucleotides match TRBD1. V lost 4 bases, J lost 2 bases, and 6 bases stayed unmatched. The CDR3 sequence is 15 residues long. Looked up from germline, CDR1 is SGHVS and CDR2 is FNYEAQ. CDR3 sequence reads: CASSSHDRGNTEAFF. The DNA for the CDR3 is TGTGCCAGCAGCTCACATGACAGGGGAAACACTGAAGCTTTCTTT.

This clonotype was detected only a few times. CDR3 nucleotides: TGTGCCAGCAGCCAAACCGGGACAGGGAGTTTCGGCTACACCTTC. Residues: CASSQTGTGSFGYTF. This chain links TRBV4-2 with TRBJ1-2, with 9 bases identical to TRBD1. CDR3 size: 15 residues. Germline V lookup: CDR1 LGHNA, CDR2 YNFKEQ. V lost 2 bases and J lost 8; bases outside the gene matches: 9.

This clonotype was observed at least ten times. The chain combines TRBV20-1 with TRBJ2-5; 12 bases are a match to TRBD2. The V gene end was trimmed by 1 base and the J gene end by 2 bases; junction bases not matched to a gene: 2. Germline assignment: CDR1 DFQATT and CDR2 SNEGSKA (reference sequence). The CDR3 is 15 residues long. CDR3 protein: CSARGTSGDQETQYF. The CDR3 DNA is TGCAGTGCTAGAGGGACTAGCGGGGATCAAGAGACCCAGTACTTC.

This chain links TRBV14 with TRBJ2-2; D possibly corresponds to TRBD1 (5 bases). V lost 5 bases and J lost 6, with 10 bases in between. This CDR3 is 13 amino acids long. CDR1 SGHDN and CDR2 FVKESK come from the germline V gene. The CDR3 protein is CASSSQGSGELFF. CDR3 sequence (DNA): TGTGCCAGCAGCTCCCAGGGCTCCGGGGAGCTGTTTTTT.

The chain joins TRBV4-3 to TRBJ1-6; 12 nucleotides agree with TRBD1. This CDR3 has 18 amino acids. Trimming at V came to 0 bases and at J to 8 bases, leaving 8 bases not matched to a gene. CDR1 and CDR2 (germline): LGHNA, YSLEER. The CDR3 sequence is CASSQDPTGQGADSPLHF. The DNA for the CDR3 is TGCGCCAGCAGCCAAGATCCCACGGGACAGGGGGCAGATTCACCCCTCCACTTT.

This clonotype has at least ten counts. This chain connects TRBV29-1 to TRBJ2-7; TRBD1 is a possible D gene (5 bases). With 0 bases removed from V and 2 bases from J, the gap between germline ends came to 11 bases. This CDR3 has 14 residues. Germline CDR1 reads SQVTM; CDR2 reads ANQGSEA. The CDR3 is CSVEDPRVPYEQYF. The CDR3, as DNA: TGCAGCGTTGAAGATCCCAGGGTTCCCTACGAGCAGTACTTC.

About this clonotype: The germline gene is not matched at one end of the junction; a read error may be the cause. The V gene is TRBV10-2, the J gene TRBJ1-1; D unclear. Germline CDR1 is WSHSY and CDR2 is SAAADI. The CDR3 spans 14 residues. CDR3 protein: CASSSPSRVTEAFF. DNA of the CDR3: TGTGCCAGCAGTTCCCCTTCGCGGGTCACTGAAGCTTTCTTT.

The rearrangement links TRBV7-2 to TRBJ2-7, with TRBD2 identical over 8 bases. This CDR3 comprises 16 residues. J gave up 7 bases and V 5 bases, and 16 bases lay outside the gene matches. CDR1 SGHTA and CDR2 FQGNSA come from the germline V gene. CDR3 residues: CASSLGAGESYNEQYF. In DNA form, the CDR3 reads TGTGCCAGCAGCCTAGGAGCGGGGGAGTCCTACAATGAGCAGTACTTC.

This clonotype came up many times. The J gene is TRBJ1-5, the V gene TRBV7-9; the D gene is possibly TRBD1 (6 bases). Germline assignment: CDR1 SEHNR and CDR2 FQNEAQ (reference sequence). The V end was cut by 5 bases, the J end by 4 bases, with 12 bases between. This CDR3 spans 14 amino acids. Here the CDR3 DNA reads TGTGCCAGCAGCCCACCCCAGGGGAATCAGCCCCAGCATTTT. Protein: CASSPPQGNQPQHF.

This chain connects TRBV7-8 to TRBJ2-7; 9 bases are a match to TRBD1. The J call may be wrong; the DNA end is better matched by TRBJ2-1. The CDR3 sequence is 15 residues long. The germline V gene encodes CDR1 SGHVS and CDR2 FQNEAQ. Here the CDR3 reads CASSFTGTGYNEQFF. The CDR3 coding sequence is TGTGCCAGCAGCTTCACCGGGACAGGGTACAATGAGCAGTTCTTC.

The rearrangement links TRBV7-2 to TRBJ1-1, with 9 bases matching TRBD1. This CDR3 is 12 amino acids long. The V and J ends lost 4 bases and 11 bases, in that order; junction bases with no gene match: 5. The germline V gene has CDR1 SGHTA and CDR2 FQGNSA. CDR3 sequence: CASSSGTGTAFF. CDR3 DNA: TGTGCCAGCAGCTCGGGGACAGGGACGGCTTTCTTT.

The chain carries TRBV19 and TRBJ1-5; 9 nucleotides match TRBD1. The germline CDR1 and CDR2 sequences are LNHDA and SQIVND (reference sequence). The CDR3 is made up of 14 amino acids. V shed 7 bases and J 9 bases; nucleotides not matched to a gene: 10. The DNA for the CDR3 is TGTGCCAGTAAGGACAGGGGCCGCGAGGGGCCCCAGCATTTT. This gives the protein CASKDRGREGPQHF.

The chain carries TRBV7-2 and TRBJ2-7; TRBD2 aligns across 7 bases. The CDR3 has 13 residues. J was trimmed by 7 bases and V by 3 bases; bases with no gene match: 6. CDR1 and CDR2 (germline): SGHTA, FQGNSA. CDR3 bases: TGTGCCAGCAGCTTCAGCGGGACTGGAGAGCAGTACTTC. Amino acids: CASSFSGTGEQYF.

This clonotype was seen a handful of times. The chain couples TRBV20-1 to TRBJ1-1; TRBD1 matches 7 bases. The CDR3 is 14 amino acids. V trimming: 2 bases; J trimming: 1 base; junction bases outside the gene matches: 4. The germline V gene has CDR1 DFQATT and CDR2 SNEGSKA (reference sequence). The CDR3 sequence is CSARPGTENTEAFF. CDR3 sequence (DNA): TGCAGTGCTAGACCTGGGACAGAGAACACTGAAGCTTTCTTT.

This clonotype was seen at least ten times. The V call is TRBV7-9, the J call TRBJ1-1, with a possible D match to TRBD1 (6 bases). The CDR3 length is 18 residues. Germline CDR1 reads SEHNR; CDR2 reads FQNEAQ (reference sequence). Trimming shortened V by 5 bases and J by 0 bases, and 22 bases separated the two germline ends. The CDR3 loop is CASSETLLVQGLNTEAFF. CDR3 bases: TGTGCCAGCAGCGAAACTTTACTTGTACAGGGCCTGAACACTGAAGCTTTCTTT.

This clonotype has at least ten counts. The V and J genes are TRBV9 and TRBJ1-1; no reliable D call. V lost 0 bases to trimming and J lost 5 bases, with 14 bases between them. CDR1 SGDLS and CDR2 YYNGEE come from the germline V gene. This CDR3 comprises 15 residues. The DNA of the CDR3 is TGTGCCAGCAGCGTAGTCACCACCCGAGGGACTGAAGCTTTCTTT. It codes for CASSVVTTRGTEAFF.

This clonotype was detected many times. The rearrangement uses TRBV5-5 and TRBJ1-2; D might be TRBD1 (5 bases). The CDR3 has 15 amino acids. V was cut by 2 bases and J by 5 bases, with 16 bases left in between. CDR1 and CDR2 from the germline V gene are SGHKS and YYEKEE (reference sequence). The CDR3 DNA follows: TGTGCCAGCAGCTTAGGCGGACGCCAGGGTTATGGCTACACCTTC. Translation: CASSLGGRQGYGYTF. Together with reference TRBV5-5 and TRBJ1-2, the CDR3 gives the full variable domain: DAGVTQSPTHLIKTRGQQVTLRCSPISGHKSVSWYQQVLGQGPQFIFQYYEKEERGRGNFPDRFSARQFPNYSSELNVNALLLGDSALYLCASSLGGRQGYGYTFGSGTRLTVV.

This clonotype was seen repeatedly, ten times or more. The chain combines TRBV6-6 with TRBJ1-1; the D gene is possibly TRBD1 (5 bases). The CDR3 loop spans 16 amino acids. CDR1 is MNHNY, CDR2 SVGAGI, per germline (reference sequence). V lost 6 bases and J 1 base, leaving 18 bases between the germline ends. The CDR3 loop reads CASSIPAGRENTEAFF. Here the CDR3 DNA reads TGTGCCAGCAGCATCCCCGCGGGCAGGGAGAACACTGAAGCTTTCTTT.

The chain combines TRBV7-2 with TRBJ1-2; perhaps TRBD1 as D (6 bases). V shed 4 bases and J shed 7 bases, with 10 bases lying between them. From germline, CDR1 is SGHTA and CDR2 FQGNSA. The CDR3 consists of 12 residues. CDR3 in DNA: TGTGCCAGCAGCTCTCGACAGGTTGGCTACACCTTC. This encodes CASSSRQVGYTF.

This clonotype was observed at least ten times. CDR3 coding DNA: TGTGCCAGCAGCTTCTTGCGGGGGACAGGGGGGGAAAAACTGTTTTTT. Residues: CASSFLRGTGGEKLFF. This chain uses TRBV7-2 with TRBJ1-4; 11 bases are a match to TRBD1. CDR1 is SGHTA, CDR2 FQGNSA, per germline. The CDR3 has 16 residues. V dropped 3 bases and J dropped 8; count of bases not matched to a gene: 8.

This clonotype has just a few counts. The genes are TRBV7-9 and TRBJ1-1; D gene uncertain. The CDR3 runs to 16 residues. Germline V gene sequence: CDR1 SEHNR, CDR2 FQNEAQ (reference sequence). V lost 0 bases, J lost 6 bases, and 17 bases lay in between. Here the CDR3 DNA reads TGTGCCAGCAGCTTAGCGTCCGAGGGCGGTGGCTCTGAAGCTTTCTTT. This sequence encodes CASSLASEGGGSEAFF. Supplemented by reference TRBV7-9 and TRBJ1-1, the full variable domain reads DTGVSQNPRHKITKRGQNVTFRCDPISEHNRLYWYRQTLGQGPEFLTYFQNEAQLEKSRLLSDRFSAERPKGSFSTLEIQRTEQGDSAMYLCASSLASEGGGSEAFFGQGTRLTVV.

The chain uses TRBV14 and TRBJ2-7; D remains ambiguous. In germline, CDR1 is SGHDN, CDR2 FVKESK. Deletions cut 3 bases from V and 6 bases from J, with 15 bases between. CDR3 length: 14 amino acids. CDR3 protein: CASSQPMTLSEQYF. In DNA form, the CDR3 reads TGTGCCAGCAGCCAGCCTATGACCCTCTCCGAGCAGTACTTC.

This clonotype occurred many times. This chain uses TRBV7-9 with TRBJ1-2, with D hard to call. Germline lookup yields CDR1 SEHNR and CDR2 FQNEAQ (reference sequence). The CDR3 is 13 amino acids. V gave up 4 bases and J gave up 6 bases, with 12 bases separating them. The CDR3 DNA reads as TGTGCCAGCAGCTCCCGAAAACTTGATGGCTACACCTTC. The encoded protein is CASSSRKLDGYTF.

The rearrangement links TRBV10-3 to TRBJ2-7; TRBD1 is a possible D gene (6 bases). The end of the DNA is better explained by TRBJ2-1, so the J call may be wrong. This CDR3 has 12 amino acids. Germline V gene sequence: CDR1 ENHRY, CDR2 SYGVKD. CDR3 in DNA: TGTGCCACAAAGGCAGGGGTCAATGAGCAGTTCTTC. As protein: CATKAGVNEQFF.

At least ten counts were recorded for this clonotype. An end of the junction differs from the germline gene, which may be a read error. This chain uses TRBV10-3 with TRBJ1-2; 7 positions match TRBD1. The CDR3 contains 11 residues. Germline CDR1 is ENHRY and CDR2 is SYGVKD. CDR3 DNA sequence: TGTGCCATCAGCTCCGGGACAGTACCTGCCTTC. Amino acids: CAISSGTVPAF.

This clonotype appeared a few times. The CDR3 DNA reads as TGTGCCAGCAGCCGAATGGTGGGTGGCAATCAGCCCCAGCATTTT. Its translation: CASSRMVGGNQPQHF. The chain carries TRBV6-2 or TRBV6-3 and TRBJ1-5, with unresolved D. The CDR3 is 15 amino acids. Trimming removed 6 bases from V and 2 bases from J, with 14 bases in between. CDR1 MNHEY and CDR2 SVGEGT come from the germline V gene.